The 2 T cell receptor beta chains reported below all come from one sample, sequenced in a study of blood T cells in healthy people across ages. It was with a sample-barcoded 5' primer and a J-beta primer mix that a second PCR of about 6 to 12 cycles was run. A single record per CDR3 protein comes from TCRdb applying MiXCR to the 5' RACE reads. Here the sample spans some 1.5 million distinct CDR3 sequences, about 28% being singletons. Sequenced material: blood. Receptor source: a woman under 40 in good health.

Notes on this clonotype: This may be a read error: a much more frequent sequence differs by one nucleotide. The V and J genes are TRBV7-9 and TRBJ2-7; 7 bases fit TRBD2. CDR1 and CDR2 from the germline V gene are SEHNR and FQNEAQ (reference sequence). After removal of 10 bases from V and 4 bases from J, the junction contained 10 bases not matched to a gene. The CDR3 is 13 amino acids. The CDR3: CAIVPGGTYEQYF. Here the CDR3 DNA reads TGTGCCATTGTCCCGGGGGGAACGTACGAGCAGTACTTC.

This clonotype was observed a few times. The chain is built from TRBV29-1 and TRBJ2-5; D assignment may be TRBD1 or TRBD2 (5 bases each). This CDR3 contains 13 residues. Germline V lookup: CDR1 SQVTM, CDR2 ANQGSEA. The chain's CDR3 is CTFRDPGKETQYF. CDR3 sequence (DNA): TGCACCTTTCGGGACCCGGGGAAAGAGACCCAGTACTTC.